What follows are 20 T cell receptor beta chains derived from one specimen sequenced in a study of T cells in Graves' hyperthyroidism and ophthalmopathy. RNA transcripts were the template for amplifying TCR beta CDR3 regions. A set of HTBI primers served as the primers for a first-round RT-PCR of the TCR CDR3. From the multiplex PCR reads, TCRdb called clonotypes with MiXCR, one entry per CDR3 protein. The sample consists of roughly 500,000 distinct CDR3 sequences, less than 25% of them appearing once. Sequencing used blood. The origin of the receptors is a woman in her seventies with Graves' ophthalmopathy.

This clonotype was recorded a few times. This chain joins TRBV19 and TRBJ1-2, with 10 nucleotides matching TRBD1. With 3 bases clipped from V and 8 bases from J, the junction kept 9 bases outside the gene matches. The CDR3 extends over 15 amino acids. Germline V gene lookup returns CDR1 LNHDA and CDR2 SQIVND (reference sequence). The CDR3 nucleotides read TGTGCCAGTAGTATCCTCGGGGACAGGGGTGGAGGCTACACCTTC. It translates to CASSILGDRGGGYTF. Supplemented by reference TRBV19 and TRBJ1-2, the full variable domain reads DGGITQSPKYLFRKEGQNVTLSCEQNLNHDAMYWYRQDPGQGLRLIYYSQIVNDFQKGDIAEGYSVSREKKESFPLTVTSAQKNPTAFYLCASSILGDRGGGYTFGSGTRLTVV.

This clonotype has at least ten counts. The gene calls are TRBV2 and TRBJ1-1; the D gene is possibly TRBD1 (6 bases). With 4 bases removed from V and 0 bases from J, the gap between germline ends came to 9 bases. This CDR3 is built from 14 residues. Germline V gene data show CDR1 as SNHLY and CDR2 as FYNNEI. The CDR3 DNA reads TGTGCCAGCAGTGTACAGGGCATGAACACTGAAGCTTTCTTT. Translated: CASSVQGMNTEAFF.

This clonotype showed up just a few times. The J gene is TRBJ1-2, the V gene TRBV7-9; TRBD1 might be the D (5 bases). V was trimmed by 11 bases and J by 6 bases, leaving 19 bases between them. CDR3 length: 13 amino acids. Germline V CDR1 and CDR2: SEHNR, FQNEAQ (reference sequence). CDR3 protein: CALGGEGLDGYTF. CDR3 bases: TGTGCCCTAGGTGGGGAGGGGCTCGATGGCTACACCTTC.

The rearrangement joins TRBV6-5 to TRBJ2-7, with TRBD1 identical over 7 bases. There are 14 residues in the CDR3. V dropped 5 bases and J dropped 1; count of bases not matched to a gene: 5. Germline CDR1 MNHEY, CDR2 SVGAGI. The chain's CDR3 is CASSTDRVSYEQYF. DNA of the CDR3: TGTGCCAGCAGTACTGACAGGGTGTCCTACGAGCAGTACTTC.

The V call is TRBV6-2 or TRBV6-3, the J call TRBJ2-7, with a tentative D call TRBD1 (6 bases). The CDR3 is 13 amino acids. Germline V lookup: CDR1 MNHEY, CDR2 SVGEGT. Trimming stripped 8 bases from V and 1 base from J, with 12 bases between. The chain's CDR3 is CASRSTGSYEQYF. The CDR3 nucleotides read TGTGCCAGCCGCTCAACAGGGTCCTACGAGCAGTACTTC.

Remarks on this clonotype: This may come from a read error, since a much larger clone is one base off. This chain uses TRBV7-2 with TRBJ2-7; 10 bases line up with TRBD2. CDR1 SGHTA and CDR2 FQGNSA come from the germline V gene. V gave up 1 base and J gave up 3 bases; unmatched junction bases: 12. This CDR3 region has 18 residues. This CDR3 reads CASSLVAGGGTYVYEQYF. CDR3 nucleotides: TGTGCCAGCAGCTTAGTAGCGGGAGGTGGGACCTACGTCTACGAGCAGTACTTC.

The chain is built from TRBV3-1 and TRBJ2-3; D call uncertain. The V and J ends lost 3 bases and 6 bases respectively, with 7 bases between them. Germline CDR1 reads LGHDT; CDR2 reads YNNKEL (reference sequence). The CDR3 has 12 residues. CDR3 residues: CASSHRADTQYF. The CDR3 nucleotides read TGTGCCAGCAGCCACCGGGCGGATACGCAGTATTTT.

This clonotype was counted between two and nine times. The chain combines TRBV2 with TRBJ1-6; no reliable D call. Germline V gives CDR1 SNHLY, CDR2 FYNNEI. CDR3 size: 15 residues. V was clipped by 6 bases and J by 7 bases, with 16 bases between them. This CDR3 is CASSPQINPNSPLHF. The CDR3, as DNA: TGTGCCAGCAGCCCCCAGATCAACCCGAATTCACCCCTCCACTTT. Full variable domain (remainder filled in from reference TRBV2 and TRBJ1-6): EPEVTQTPSHQVTQMGQEVILRCVPISNHLYFYWYRQILGQKVEFLVSFYNNEISEKSEIFDDQFSVERPDGSNFTLKIRSTKLEDSAMYFCASSPQINPNSPLHFGNGTRLTVT.

With respect to this clonotype: This sequence may be a read error, since a much larger clone differs from it by one base. The rearrangement links TRBV2 to TRBJ1-5; D is ambiguous. The CDR3 is 15 amino acids. Germline V gene lookup returns CDR1 SNHLY and CDR2 FYNNEI. The germline V and J ends were trimmed by 2 bases and 0 bases, with 8 bases remaining between them. The CDR3 loop reads CASSEMKNSNQPQHF. CDR3 nucleotides: TGTGCCAGCAGTGAAATGAAGAATAGCAATCAGCCCCAGCATTTT.

The chain couples TRBV20-1 to TRBJ2-7; no firm D call. CDR3 size: 14 residues. Germline V lookup: CDR1 DFQATT, CDR2 SNEGSKA (reference sequence). V gave up 6 bases and J gave up 4 bases, with 19 bases separating them. The CDR3 region is CSAPRPSVRYEQYF. Written as DNA, the CDR3 is TGCAGTGCCCCTAGACCCTCGGTACGTTACGAGCAGTACTTC.

In this sample, this clonotype turned up many times. The V gene is TRBV7-9, the J gene TRBJ1-5; possible D gene TRBD1, 5 bases. The V and J ends lost 1 base and 2 bases respectively, with 12 bases between them. CDR3 length: 16 amino acids. Germline V gene data show CDR1 as SEHNR and CDR2 as FQNEAQ (reference sequence). In DNA, the CDR3 is TGTGCCAGCAGCTTAGAAGCGGGGCGGGGCAATCAGCCCCAGCATTTT. It translates to CASSLEAGRGNQPQHF. The full variable domain, rest sourced from reference TRBV7-9 and TRBJ1-5, is DTGVSQNPRHKITKRGQNVTFRCDPISEHNRLYWYRQTLGQGPEFLTYFQNEAQLEKSRLLSDRFSAERPKGSFSTLEIQRTEQGDSAMYLCASSLEAGRGNQPQHFGDGTRLSIL.

This clonotype was detected a few times. This chain uses TRBV6-6 with TRBJ2-2, with D possibly being TRBD2 (5 bases). This CDR3 contains 15 residues. Trimming took off 0 bases at V and 5 bases at J, with 10 bases between the two ends. Germline V gene data show CDR1 as MNHNY and CDR2 as SVGAGI (reference sequence). The CDR3 is CASSYSGRGTGELFF. For the CDR3, the DNA is TGTGCCAGCAGTTACTCAGGACGAGGGACCGGGGAGCTGTTTTTT.

This sequence joins TRBV20-1 and TRBJ2-1; a possible D gene is TRBD2 (7 bases). This CDR3 is 16 amino acids long. Trimming took off 5 bases at V and 2 bases at J, with 19 bases between the two ends. The germline gives CDR1 DFQATT, CDR2 SNEGSKA (reference sequence). The CDR3 spells CSAQGPGLAAYNEQFF. CDR3 sequence (DNA): TGCAGTGCTCAGGGGCCGGGGCTAGCGGCCTACAATGAGCAGTTCTTC.

This chain links TRBV20-1 with TRBJ2-5; D is unresolved. The V gene's germline CDR1 is DFQATT and CDR2 SNEGSKA (reference sequence). V dropped 3 bases and J dropped 5 bases, with 10 bases sitting between them. The CDR3 is made up of 12 amino acids. The CDR3 protein is CSASWGRETQYF. For the CDR3, the DNA is TGCAGTGCTAGCTGGGGTCGTGAGACCCAGTACTTC.

The rearrangement uses TRBV7-3 and TRBJ1-6; D perhaps matches TRBD1 (5 bases). Between the trimmed V and J ends, which lost 5 bases and 6 bases, there was a span of 11 bases. Per germline, CDR1 SGHTA and CDR2 FQGTGA. This CDR3 spans 14 amino acids. As DNA, the CDR3 is TGTGCCAGCAGCCCAGGGAGGCTTAATTCACCCCTCCACTTT. This encodes CASSPGRLNSPLHF.

This clonotype was observed a few times. CDR3 residues: CASSRQVSTEAFF. For the CDR3, the DNA is TGTGCCAGCAGCAGACAGGTTAGCACTGAAGCTTTCTTT. The chain recombines TRBV12-3 or TRBV12-4 with TRBJ1-1; a possible D gene is TRBD1 (6 bases). This CDR3 region has 13 residues. The V gene lost 6 bases and the J gene lost 4 bases, with 12 bases spanning the gap.

This clonotype was seen only once. The chain combines TRBV5-1 with TRBJ1-1; no clear D. The CDR3 is 14 amino acids. With 3 bases removed from V and 3 bases from J, the gap between germline ends came to 12 bases. Germline CDR1 reads SGHRS; CDR2 reads YFSETQ. The CDR3 nucleotides read TGCGCCAGCAGCTCGAAGGCAGAACACACTGAAGCTTTCTTT. Translated: CASSSKAEHTEAFF. Using reference TRBV5-1 and TRBJ1-1 for the parts outside the CDR3, the full variable domain is KAGVTQTPRYLIKTRGQQVTLSCSPISGHRSVSWYQQTPGQGLQFLFEYFSETQRNKGNFPGRFSGRQFSNSRSEMNVSTLELGDSALYLCASSSKAEHTEAFFGQGTRLTVV.

The chain carries TRBV30 and TRBJ2-1, with TRBD2 identical over 14 bases. This CDR3 contains 20 residues. The germline V gene encodes CDR1 GTSNPN and CDR2 SVGIG (reference sequence). V was clipped by 8 bases and J by 3 bases; unmatched bases: 21. The CDR3 sequence: CALQRKGLAGVLNLYNEQFF. The CDR3 bases are TGTGCCCTTCAGCGTAAGGGACTAGCGGGAGTCCTCAATCTCTACAATGAGCAGTTCTTC.

This clonotype was seen a few times. This chain connects TRBV5-1 to TRBJ2-1, with no clear D. The CDR3 loop spans 16 amino acids. In germline, CDR1 is SGHRS, CDR2 YFSETQ. V was shortened by 4 bases and J by 0 bases, with 14 bases between the two germline ends. In nucleotides, the CDR3 is TGCGCCAGCAGCCTGAGGATCACGAGCTCCTACAATGAGCAGTTCTTC. This gives the protein CASSLRITSSYNEQFF.

The V gene is TRBV12-3 or TRBV12-4, the J gene TRBJ1-5, with D possibly matching TRBD1 (5 bases). Between the trimmed V and J ends, which lost 7 bases and 8 bases, there was a span of 15 bases. The CDR3 runs 13 residues. The CDR3 DNA sequence: TGTGCCAGCATTACAGGCCCCGGTGAGCCCCAGCATTTT. Amino acids: CASITGPGEPQHF.